This TCR beta chain is from a study of blood T cell repertoires in COVID-19. Study details: Sites across the United States, Italy and Spain contributed samples from acute and convalescent COVID-19. PBMCs, B-cell-depleted T cells, or T cells provided the cDNA or gDNA that made up the material.

With 4 bases clipped from V and 4 bases from J, the junction kept 5 bases outside the gene matches. The CDR3 has 15 amino acids. CDR1 is SGHRS, CDR2 YFSETQ, per germline. Original processing notes: Cell counts per sample came from amplifying reference gene primers. Sequencing was performed with immunoSEQ multiplex PCR; in TCRdb, only in-frame clones are kept and a portion is missing. The V and J calls and clone size were taken over from that table, and D and trimming were inferred from the DNA. The table includes around 160,000 clones, about four fifths detected once. V and J are TRBV5-1 and TRBJ2-7, with 13 bases identical to TRBD2. The receptor comes from a woman older than 75 with acute or convalescent COVID-19. The specimen sequenced was peripheral blood. The CDR3 nucleotides read TGCGCCAGCAGCCCTGAGACTAGCGGGAGGTACGAGCAGTACTTC. Amino acids: CASSPETSGRYEQYF.